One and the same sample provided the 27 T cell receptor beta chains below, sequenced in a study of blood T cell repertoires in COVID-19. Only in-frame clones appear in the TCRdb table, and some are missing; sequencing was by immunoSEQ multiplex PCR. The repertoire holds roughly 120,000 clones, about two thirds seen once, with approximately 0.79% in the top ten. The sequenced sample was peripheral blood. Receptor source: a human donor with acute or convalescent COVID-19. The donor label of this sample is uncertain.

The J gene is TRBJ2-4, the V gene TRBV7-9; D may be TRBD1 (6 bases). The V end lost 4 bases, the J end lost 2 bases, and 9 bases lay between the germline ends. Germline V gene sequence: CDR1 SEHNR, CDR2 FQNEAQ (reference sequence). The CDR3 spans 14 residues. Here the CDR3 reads CASSSTGTKNIQYF. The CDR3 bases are TGTGCCAGCAGCTCGACAGGAACCAAAAACATTCAGTACTTC.

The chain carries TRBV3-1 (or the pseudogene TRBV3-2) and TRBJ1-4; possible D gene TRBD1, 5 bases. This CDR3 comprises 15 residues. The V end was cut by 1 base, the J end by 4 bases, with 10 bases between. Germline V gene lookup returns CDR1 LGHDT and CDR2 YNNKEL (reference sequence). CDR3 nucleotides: TGTGCCAGCAGCCAAGGATGGGGGGATAATGAAAAACTGTTTTTT. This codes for CASSQGWGDNEKLFF.

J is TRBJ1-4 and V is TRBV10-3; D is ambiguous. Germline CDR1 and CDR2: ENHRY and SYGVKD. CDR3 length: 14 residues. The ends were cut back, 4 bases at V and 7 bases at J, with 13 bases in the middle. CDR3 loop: CAISARERGEKLFF. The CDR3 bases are TGTGCCATCAGTGCGCGGGAACGGGGTGAAAAACTGTTTTTT.

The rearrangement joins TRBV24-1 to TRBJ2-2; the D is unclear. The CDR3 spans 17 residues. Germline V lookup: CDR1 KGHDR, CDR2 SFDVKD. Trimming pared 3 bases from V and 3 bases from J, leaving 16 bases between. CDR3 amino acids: CATSDRVAGSHTGELFF. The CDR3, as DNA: TGTGCCACCAGTGATCGGGTGGCCGGGTCCCACACCGGGGAGCTGTTTTTT.

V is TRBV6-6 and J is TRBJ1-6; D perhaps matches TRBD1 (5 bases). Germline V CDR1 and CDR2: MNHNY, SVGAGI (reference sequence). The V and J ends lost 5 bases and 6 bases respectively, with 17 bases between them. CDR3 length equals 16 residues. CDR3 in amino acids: CASSRTWGVGNSPLHF. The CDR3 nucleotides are TGTGCCAGCAGTCGAACCTGGGGGGTAGGTAATTCACCCCTCCACTTT.

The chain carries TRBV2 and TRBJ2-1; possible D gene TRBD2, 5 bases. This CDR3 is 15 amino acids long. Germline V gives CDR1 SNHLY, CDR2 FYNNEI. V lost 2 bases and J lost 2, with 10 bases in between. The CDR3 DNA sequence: TGTGCCAGCAGTGAAACTAGAGGACCCTACAATGAGCAGTTCTTC. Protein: CASSETRGPYNEQFF.

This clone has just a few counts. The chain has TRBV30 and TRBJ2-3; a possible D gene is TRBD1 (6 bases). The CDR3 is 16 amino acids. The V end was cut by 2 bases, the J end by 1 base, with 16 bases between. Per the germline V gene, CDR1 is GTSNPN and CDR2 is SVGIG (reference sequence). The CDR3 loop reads CAWSISWTAGTDTQYF. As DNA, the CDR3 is TGTGCCTGGAGTATCTCGTGGACAGCAGGCACAGATACGCAGTATTTT.

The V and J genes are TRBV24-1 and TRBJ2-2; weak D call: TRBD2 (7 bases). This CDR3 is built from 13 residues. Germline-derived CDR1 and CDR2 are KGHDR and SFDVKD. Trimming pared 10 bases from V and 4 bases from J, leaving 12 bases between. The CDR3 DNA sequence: TGTGCCACGACGGGGGGCAGCACCGGGGAGCTGTTTTTT. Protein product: CATTGGSTGELFF.

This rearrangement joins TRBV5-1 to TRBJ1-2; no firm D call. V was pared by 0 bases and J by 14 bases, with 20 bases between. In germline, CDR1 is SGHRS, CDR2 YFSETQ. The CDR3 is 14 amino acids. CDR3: CASSLADRFGSWTF. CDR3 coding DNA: TGCGCCAGCAGCTTGGCAGACCGATTCGGGTCTTGGACCTTC. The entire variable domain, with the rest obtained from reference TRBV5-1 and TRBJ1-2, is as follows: KAGVTQTPRYLIKTRGQQVTLSCSPISGHRSVSWYQQTPGQGLQFLFEYFSETQRNKGNFPGRFSGRQFSNSRSEMNVSTLELGDSALYLCASSLADRFGSWTFGSGTRLTVV.

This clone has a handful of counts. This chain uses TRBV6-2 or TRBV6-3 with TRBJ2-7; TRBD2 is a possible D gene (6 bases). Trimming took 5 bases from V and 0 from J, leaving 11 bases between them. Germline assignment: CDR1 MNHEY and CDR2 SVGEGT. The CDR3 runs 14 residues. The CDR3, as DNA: TGTGCCAGCAGTGGGGGGTACAGCTCCTACGAGCAGTACGTC. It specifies CASSGGYSSYEQYV.

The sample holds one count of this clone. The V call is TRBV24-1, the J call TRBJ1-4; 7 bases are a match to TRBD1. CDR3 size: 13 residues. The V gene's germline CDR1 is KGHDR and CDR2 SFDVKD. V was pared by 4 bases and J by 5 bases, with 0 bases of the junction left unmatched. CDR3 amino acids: CATSEGQNEKLFF. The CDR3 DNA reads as TGTGCCACCAGTGAGGGACAGAATGAAAAACTGTTTTTT.

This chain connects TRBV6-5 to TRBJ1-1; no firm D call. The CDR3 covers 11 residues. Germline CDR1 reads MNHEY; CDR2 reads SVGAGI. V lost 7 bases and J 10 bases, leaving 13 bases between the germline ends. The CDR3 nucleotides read TGTGCCAGCAATAGGGAGGGAGTAGCTTTCTTT. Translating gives CASNREGVAFF.

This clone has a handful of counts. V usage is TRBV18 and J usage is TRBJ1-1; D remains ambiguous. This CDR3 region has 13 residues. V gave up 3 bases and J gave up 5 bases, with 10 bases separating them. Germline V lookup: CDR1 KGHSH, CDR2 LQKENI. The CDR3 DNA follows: TGTGCCAGCTCACCGGGCTCGGGGACTGAAGCTTTCTTT. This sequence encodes CASSPGSGTEAFF.

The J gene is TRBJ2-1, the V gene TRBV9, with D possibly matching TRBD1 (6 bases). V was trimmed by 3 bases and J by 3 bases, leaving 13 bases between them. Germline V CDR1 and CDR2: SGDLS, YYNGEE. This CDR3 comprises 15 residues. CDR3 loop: CASSGQVQGYNEQFF. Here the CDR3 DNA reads TGTGCCAGCAGCGGACAGGTCCAGGGCTACAATGAGCAGTTCTTC.

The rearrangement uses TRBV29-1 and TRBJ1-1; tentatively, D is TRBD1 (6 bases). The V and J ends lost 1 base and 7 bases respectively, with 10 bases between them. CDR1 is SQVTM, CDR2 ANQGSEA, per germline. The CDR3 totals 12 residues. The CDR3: CSVEGGQLEAFF. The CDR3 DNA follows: TGCAGCGTTGAAGGTGGACAGCTTGAAGCTTTCTTT. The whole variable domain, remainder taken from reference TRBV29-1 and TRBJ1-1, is SAVISQKPSRDICQRGTSLTIQCQVDSQVTMMFWYRQQPGQSLTLIATANQGSEATYESGFVIDKFPISRPNLTFSTLTVSNMSPEDSSIYLCSVEGGQLEAFFGQGTRLTVV.

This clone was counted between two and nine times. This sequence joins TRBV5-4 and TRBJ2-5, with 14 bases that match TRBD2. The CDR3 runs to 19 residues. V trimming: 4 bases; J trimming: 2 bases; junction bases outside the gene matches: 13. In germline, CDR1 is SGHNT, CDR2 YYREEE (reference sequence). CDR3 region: CASSGGLGLAGASQETQYF. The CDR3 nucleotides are TGTGCCAGCAGCGGGGGATTGGGACTAGCGGGGGCCTCACAAGAGACCCAGTACTTC.

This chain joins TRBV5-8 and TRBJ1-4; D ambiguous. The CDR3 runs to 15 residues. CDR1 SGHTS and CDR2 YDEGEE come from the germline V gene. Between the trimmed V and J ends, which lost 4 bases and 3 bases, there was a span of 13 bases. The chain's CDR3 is CASSPWSGPNEKLFF. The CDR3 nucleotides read TGTGCCAGCAGCCCCTGGTCCGGTCCTAATGAAAAACTGTTTTTT.

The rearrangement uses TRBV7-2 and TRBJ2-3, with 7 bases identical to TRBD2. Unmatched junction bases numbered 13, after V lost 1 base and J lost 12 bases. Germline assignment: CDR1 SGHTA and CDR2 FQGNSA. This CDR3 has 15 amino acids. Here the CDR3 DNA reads TGTGCCAGCAGCTTAGGGGCTAGCGGACCACAGATACAGTATTTT. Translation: CASSLGASGPQIQYF.

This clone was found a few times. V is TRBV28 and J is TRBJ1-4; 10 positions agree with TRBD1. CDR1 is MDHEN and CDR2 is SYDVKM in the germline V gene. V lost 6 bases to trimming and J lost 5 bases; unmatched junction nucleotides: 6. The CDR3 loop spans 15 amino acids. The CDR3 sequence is CASSMMTGGNEKLFF. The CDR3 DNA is TGTGCCAGCAGCATGATGACAGGGGGCAATGAAAAACTGTTTTTT.

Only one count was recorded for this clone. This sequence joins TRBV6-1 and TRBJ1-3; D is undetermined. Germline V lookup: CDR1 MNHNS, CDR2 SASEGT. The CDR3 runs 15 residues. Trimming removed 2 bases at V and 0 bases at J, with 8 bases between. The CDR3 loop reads CASSESLYSGNTIYF. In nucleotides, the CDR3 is TGTGCCAGCAGTGAAAGCTTGTACTCTGGAAACACCATATATTTT.

CDR3 amino acids: CASSPLMGTGGSYNSPLHF. CDR3 nucleotides: TGTGCCAGCAGTCCGTTGATGGGGACAGGGGGCTCCTATAATTCACCCCTCCACTTT. J is TRBJ1-6 and V is TRBV6-6; 11 positions agree with TRBD1. V was pared by 5 bases and J by 0 bases, with 9 bases of the junction left unmatched. The CDR3 loop spans 19 amino acids. In germline, CDR1 is MNHNY, CDR2 SVGAGI (reference sequence).

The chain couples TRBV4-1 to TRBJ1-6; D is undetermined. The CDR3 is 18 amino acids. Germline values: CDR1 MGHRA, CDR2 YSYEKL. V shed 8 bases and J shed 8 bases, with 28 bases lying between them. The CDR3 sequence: CASCSKPAGFTKDSPLHF. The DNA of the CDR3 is TGCGCCAGCTGCTCGAAACCGGCGGGTTTTACGAAGGATTCACCCCTCCACTTT.

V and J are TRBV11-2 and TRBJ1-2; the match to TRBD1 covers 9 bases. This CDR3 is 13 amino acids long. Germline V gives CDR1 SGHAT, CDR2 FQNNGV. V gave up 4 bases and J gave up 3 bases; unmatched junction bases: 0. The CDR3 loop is CASSWTGDYGYTF. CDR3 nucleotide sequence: TGTGCCAGCAGCTGGACAGGGGACTATGGCTACACCTTC. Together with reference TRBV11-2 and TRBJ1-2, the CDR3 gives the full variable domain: EAGVAQSPRYKIIEKRQSVAFWCNPISGHATLYWYQQILGQGPKLLIQFQNNGVVDDSQLPKDRFSAERLKGVDSTLKIQPAKLEDSAVYLCASSWTGDYGYTFGSGTRLTVV.

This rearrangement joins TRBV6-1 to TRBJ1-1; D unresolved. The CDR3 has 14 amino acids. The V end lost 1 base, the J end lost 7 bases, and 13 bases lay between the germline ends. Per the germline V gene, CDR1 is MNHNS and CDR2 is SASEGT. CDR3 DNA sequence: TGTGCCAGCAGTGAAGATCCCCGGCGGGGTGAAGCTTTCTTT. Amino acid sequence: CASSEDPRRGEAFF.

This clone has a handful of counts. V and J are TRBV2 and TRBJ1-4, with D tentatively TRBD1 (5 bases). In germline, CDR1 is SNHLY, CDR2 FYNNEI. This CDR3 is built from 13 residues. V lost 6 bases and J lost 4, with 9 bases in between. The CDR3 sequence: CASRRGVNEKLFF. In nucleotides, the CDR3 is TGTGCCAGCAGACGGGGGGTTAATGAAAAACTGTTTTTT.

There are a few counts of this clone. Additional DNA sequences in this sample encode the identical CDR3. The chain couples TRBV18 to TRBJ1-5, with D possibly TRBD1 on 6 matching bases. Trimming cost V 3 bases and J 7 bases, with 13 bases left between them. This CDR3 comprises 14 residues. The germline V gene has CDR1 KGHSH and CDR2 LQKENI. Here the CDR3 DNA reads TGTGCCAGCTCACCTTCCGGGGACAACCAGCCCCAGCATTTT. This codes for CASSPSGDNQPQHF.

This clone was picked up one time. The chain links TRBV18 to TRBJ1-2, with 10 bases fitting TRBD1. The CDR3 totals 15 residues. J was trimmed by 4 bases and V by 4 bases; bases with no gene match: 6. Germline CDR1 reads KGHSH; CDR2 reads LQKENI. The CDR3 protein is CASSQTGGQSYGYTF. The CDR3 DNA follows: TGTGCCAGCTCACAGACAGGGGGCCAGAGCTATGGCTACACCTTC. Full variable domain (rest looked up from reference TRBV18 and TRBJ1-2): NAGVMQNPRHLVRRRGQEARLRCSPMKGHSHVYWYRQLPEEGLKFMVYLQKENIIDESGMPKERFSAEFPKEGPSILRIQQVVRGDSAAYFCASSQTGGQSYGYTFGSGTRLTVV.